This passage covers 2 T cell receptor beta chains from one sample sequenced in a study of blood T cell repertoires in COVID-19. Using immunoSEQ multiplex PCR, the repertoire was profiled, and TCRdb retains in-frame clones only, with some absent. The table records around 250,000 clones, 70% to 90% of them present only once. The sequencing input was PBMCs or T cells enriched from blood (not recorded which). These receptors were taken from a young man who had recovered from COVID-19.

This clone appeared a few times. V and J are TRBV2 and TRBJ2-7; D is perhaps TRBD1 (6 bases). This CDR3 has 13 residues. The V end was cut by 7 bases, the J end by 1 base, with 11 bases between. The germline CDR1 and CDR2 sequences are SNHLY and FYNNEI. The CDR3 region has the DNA TGTGCCAGCAACCGGGACATTTCCTACGAGCAGTACTTC. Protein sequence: CASNRDISYEQYF.

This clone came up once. The CDR3 DNA follows: TGTGCCTGGAGTTCGGGGGGGCTCCCTGGGGCCAACGTCCTGACTTTC. It encodes CAWSSGGLPGANVLTF. J is TRBJ2-6 and V is TRBV30; TRBD2 matches at 8 bases. The CDR3 runs to 16 residues. After removal of 2 bases from V and 2 bases from J, the junction contained 5 bases not matched to a gene. The V gene's germline CDR1 is GTSNPN and CDR2 SVGIG (reference sequence).